This T cell receptor (beta chain) was obtained from a study of T cell changes during pregnancy in multiple sclerosis. TCRdb's copy holds only in-frame clones and misses some; the assay was immunoSEQ multiplex PCR. The table has about 84,000 clones, 94% seen once. Germline CDR1 is MNHEY and CDR2 is SVGAGI. This CDR3 has 15 amino acids. Deletions cut 7 bases from V and 7 bases from J, with 20 bases between. The sequence derives from a female donor in good health, enrolled as a control in a pregnancy study. This chain links TRBV6-5 with TRBJ1-3, with D possibly matching TRBD1 (5 bases). Sequencing used peripheral blood, obtained in the second trimester of pregnancy. The CDR3 loop is CASTPSLGGGNTIYF. The CDR3 nucleotides read TGTGCCAGCACCCCAAGCCTCGGGGGAGGGAACACCATATATTTT.